This T cell receptor beta chain came from a study of blood T cell repertoires in COVID-19. At the level of the study: Samples taken during acute and convalescent COVID-19 were collected in the United States, Italy and Spain. PBMCs, B-cell-depleted T cells, or T cells were the source of the cDNA or gDNA that made up the material.

Authors' analysis steps: Amplifying reference gene primers gave estimates of nucleated cell counts. TCRdb's copy holds only in-frame clones and misses some; the assay was immunoSEQ multiplex PCR. V and J calls and clone size are as listed in that table; D and trimming were resolved from the DNA. The data hold 90,000 to 120,000 clones, with about 89% observed a single time. The CDR3 has 17 residues. Unmatched junction bases numbered 6, after V lost 1 base and J lost 4 bases. CDR1 is SGHAT, CDR2 FQNNGV, per germline. The chain employs TRBV11-2 and TRBJ2-5; 13 nucleotides agree with TRBD2. The material sequenced was peripheral blood. The TCR was taken from a woman aged 30 to 39 with acute or convalescent COVID-19. The CDR3 sequence is CASSLGLLAGGLETQYF. The DNA of the CDR3 is TGTGCCAGCAGCTTAGGCCTACTAGCGGGGGGGCTAGAGACCCAGTACTTC.